A single T cell receptor beta chain is shown here with its context. Its cognate antigen is unknown. This record belongs to a study of cytomegalovirus exposure and HLA in healthy donors. Points from the study as a whole: In a later analysis, at a false discovery rate of 0.05, 16,951 TCR beta sequences were associated with HLA alleles. Diagnosis of cytomegalovirus status made by the classifier reportedly showed high specificity and sensitivity. Differences between HLA loci emerged in a later analysis of TCR association rates, with DRB1 most and HLA-C fewest.

Trimming took off 1 base at V and 4 bases at J, with 11 bases between the two ends. Germline CDR1 reads LNHDA; CDR2 reads SQIVND (reference sequence). The CDR3 has 14 amino acids. PCR was performed using 60 Vbeta and 13 Jbeta primers. Repertoires were generated with immunoSEQ multiplex PCR, while TCRdb's copy carries only in-frame clones and drops some. With around 140,000 clones in the sample, the ten largest clones hold over 1.5%. Source material: PBMCs. This sequence was found in a middle-aged woman in good health and CMV-seropositive. This chain links TRBV19 with TRBJ2-7; D is perhaps TRBD1 (6 bases). This CDR3 reads CASSIAGARYEQYF. CDR3 nucleotide sequence: TGTGCCAGTAGTATAGCAGGGGCAAGGTACGAGCAGTACTTC.